These 4 T cell receptor beta chains came from one sample sequenced in a study of human T cells and chemical hapten exposure. TCRdb passed the RACE reads through MiXCR, listing each CDR3 protein once. The sample lists over 35,000 distinct CDR3 sequences; more than 3% were seen once. Time point noted: patch test 1, 2 weeks after DPC sensitization. As to treatment: therapeutic diphenylcyclopropenone sensitization with weekly scalp DPC. Sequencing started from total RNA isolated from unfractionated whole blood. Specimen: whole blood, collected in connection with sensitization to the hapten diphenylcyclopropenone (DPC). These receptors were taken from a man aged 50 to 59 with alopecia areata. Some clones in this sample may be carry-over from other donors' samples.

Many counts were recorded for this clonotype. J is TRBJ1-5 and V is TRBV29-1, with TRBD1 matching over 11 bases. Germline V CDR1 and CDR2: SQVTM, ANQGSEA. The CDR3 loop spans 13 amino acids. V dropped 1 base and J dropped 7; count of bases not matched to a gene: 0. CDR3 in DNA: TGCAGCGTTGAAGGGACAGGGGGCCAGCCCCAGCATTTT. Its protein is CSVEGTGGQPQHF.

This clonotype showed up many times. V gene TRBV20-1 combines with J gene TRBJ1-1; TRBD1 is a possible D gene (6 bases). The CDR3 extends over 14 amino acids. Germline-derived CDR1 and CDR2 are DFQATT and SNEGSKA (reference sequence). Trimming took 0 bases from V and 4 from J, leaving 12 bases between them. The CDR3 region has the DNA TGCAGTGCTAGAGATCAAGGGGGGGGCACTGAAGCTTTCTTT. Protein: CSARDQGGGTEAFF.

At least ten counts were recorded for this clonotype. The chain uses TRBV28 and TRBJ2-5; 10 bases agree with TRBD2. The ends lost 7 bases at V and 1 base at J; junction bases unmatched: 6. The germline CDR1 and CDR2 sequences are MDHEN and SYDVKM. This CDR3 region has 15 residues. CDR3 bases: TGTGCCAGCACCCGGACTAGCGGAGGCCAAGAGACCCAGTACTTC. Protein product: CASTRTSGGQETQYF.

This clonotype was observed many times. The V and J genes are TRBV10-3 and TRBJ2-1; tentative D call: TRBD2 (5 bases). CDR1 and CDR2 (germline): ENHRY, SYGVKD. This CDR3 is 12 amino acids long. Trimming pared 6 bases from V and 6 bases from J, leaving 9 bases between. In nucleotides, the CDR3 is TGTGCCATCAGGGACTTACCCAATGAGCAGTTCTTC. It encodes CAIRDLPNEQFF.